A single sample gave rise to the 2 T cell receptor beta chains below, sequenced in a study of T-cell memory formation after mild COVID-19. A single record per CDR3 protein comes from TCRdb applying MiXCR to the 5' RACE reads. Of under 150,000 distinct CDR3 sequences in the sample, 22% are singletons; the top ten hold about 38%. Material for sequencing was PBMCs or a T cell subset sorted from them (not recorded which). These receptors were obtained from a man between 18 and 35 years old who had mild COVID-19 (a few samples of this study predate the infection). Cell type and time point are not known.

In its sample, this clonotype was seen once. The chain joins TRBV28 to TRBJ2-3; TRBD2 is a possible D gene (5 bases). The V end was cut by 5 bases, the J end by 4 bases, with 13 bases between. Germline values: CDR1 MDHEN, CDR2 SYDVKM. CDR3 length: 14 residues. The CDR3 DNA sequence: TGTGCCAGCAGTCCCGGACTGAATCCAGATACGCAGTATTTT. Translating it yields CASSPGLNPDTQYF.

The chain couples TRBV5-1 to TRBJ2-1, with 7 bases fitting TRBD2. The germline V gene encodes CDR1 SGHRS and CDR2 YFSETQ. J gave up 9 bases and V 7 bases, and 10 bases lay outside the gene matches. The CDR3 is made up of 13 amino acids. The chain's CDR3 is CASGSGDVVEQFF. For the CDR3, the DNA is TGCGCCAGCGGGAGCGGGGACGTGGTTGAGCAGTTCTTC.